These 8 T cell receptor beta chains came from one sample sequenced in a study of blood T cell repertoires in COVID-19. Measured with immunoSEQ multiplex PCR; TCRdb has only the in-frame clones, and not every one. The sample yields a few hundred thousand clones, around three quarters seen once. Sample: peripheral blood. These receptors were taken from a woman in her 70s with acute or convalescent COVID-19.

The chain links TRBV6-1 to TRBJ2-1, with 10 positions matching TRBD2. The CDR3 sequence is 17 residues long. The V gene end was trimmed by 3 bases and the J gene end by 7 bases; junction bases not matched to a gene: 12. Germline loops: CDR1 MNHNS, CDR2 SASEGT. The CDR3 region has the DNA TGTGCCAGCAGTGAGGAGGCTAGCGGGAGACTATATAATGAGCAGTTCTTC. It codes for CASSEEASGRLYNEQFF.

The chain employs TRBV19 and TRBJ1-2; TRBD1 is a possible D gene (6 bases). This CDR3 spans 14 amino acids. CDR1 is LNHDA and CDR2 is SQIVND in the germline V gene (reference sequence). Trimming stripped 5 bases from V and 4 bases from J, with 14 bases between. CDR3 in amino acids: CASSSEQGTYGYTF. CDR3 nucleotides: TGTGCCAGTAGTTCCGAACAGGGAACCTATGGCTACACCTTC.

This rearrangement joins TRBV5-1 to TRBJ2-3; TRBD1 matches at 7 bases. Unmatched junction bases numbered 9, after V lost 4 bases and J lost 4 bases. The V gene's germline CDR1 is SGHRS and CDR2 YFSETQ. The CDR3 is 15 residues long. The CDR3 reads CASSPGTVAPDTQYF. CDR3 bases: TGCGCCAGCAGCCCTGGGACAGTCGCTCCAGATACGCAGTATTTT.

This chain links TRBV11-2 with TRBJ1-2, with D unresolved. The germline V and J ends were trimmed by 2 bases and 4 bases, with 14 bases remaining between them. There are 15 residues in the CDR3. Germline CDR1 SGHAT, CDR2 FQNNGV. DNA of the CDR3: TGTGCCAGCAGCTTACTTACCTCTCAGATCTATGGCTACACCTTC. This gives the protein CASSLLTSQIYGYTF.

This CDR3 reads CASSQEAGPLGYTF. DNA for the CDR3: TGCGCCAGCAGCCAAGAAGCAGGGCCCCTCGGCTACACCTTC. V gene TRBV5-1 combines with J gene TRBJ1-2; D is possibly TRBD1 (5 bases). This CDR3 region has 14 residues. The V end lost 4 bases, the J end lost 8 bases, and 18 bases lay between the germline ends. CDR1 SGHRS and CDR2 YFSETQ come from the germline V gene. The full variable domain, rest sourced from reference TRBV5-1 and TRBJ1-2, is KAGVTQTPRYLIKTRGQQVTLSCSPISGHRSVSWYQQTPGQGLQFLFEYFSETQRNKGNFPGRFSGRQFSNSRSEMNVSTLELGDSALYLCASSQEAGPLGYTFGSGTRLTVV.

The V and J genes are TRBV5-1 and TRBJ2-1; D is possibly TRBD2 (5 bases). The CDR3 loop spans 13 amino acids. V was trimmed by 2 bases and J by 3 bases, leaving 6 bases between them. The germline gives CDR1 SGHRS, CDR2 YFSETQ. The CDR3 sequence: CASSFRDYNEQFF. In DNA form, the CDR3 reads TGCGCCAGCAGCTTCCGGGACTACAATGAGCAGTTCTTC. The full variable domain, rest sourced from reference TRBV5-1 and TRBJ2-1, is KAGVTQTPRYLIKTRGQQVTLSCSPISGHRSVSWYQQTPGQGLQFLFEYFSETQRNKGNFPGRFSGRQFSNSRSEMNVSTLELGDSALYLCASSFRDYNEQFFGPGTRLTVL.

The J gene is TRBJ1-1, the V gene TRBV6-5; tentatively, D is TRBD1 (5 bases). CDR1 is MNHEY and CDR2 is SVGAGI in the germline V gene. The V gene lost 6 bases and the J gene lost 1 base, with 9 bases spanning the gap. This CDR3 has 13 amino acids. Here the CDR3 reads CASRWGGNTEAFF. The CDR3 region has the DNA TGTGCCAGCAGATGGGGGGGGAACACTGAAGCTTTCTTT.

This clone was counted between two and nine times. This chain links TRBV5-1 with TRBJ2-1, with 9 bases identical to TRBD1. Germline V lookup: CDR1 SGHRS, CDR2 YFSETQ. The CDR3 loop spans 14 amino acids. V shed 7 bases and J 3 bases; nucleotides not matched to a gene: 5. Written as DNA, the CDR3 is TGCGCCAGCGGCCCGGGACAGGGCTACAATGAGCAGTTCTTC. Protein: CASGPGQGYNEQFF.